Reported below is one T cell receptor (beta chain). The antigen is unknown. The record originates from a study of monozygotic twins with cystic fibrosis. Germline values: CDR1 LGHNA, CDR2 YSLEER. The V gene lost 0 bases and the J gene lost 3 bases, with 13 bases spanning the gap. There are 16 residues in the CDR3. Assay used: immunoSEQ multiplex PCR; TCRdb lists only in-frame clones, some missing. Of some 30,000 clones listed, 80% to 95% were seen once; the top ten hold roughly 1%. Study results and caveats: Median Simpson clonality of approximately 0.009 suggested naive T cells predominated.

V gene TRBV4-3 combines with J gene TRBJ2-3; TRBD1 is a possible D gene (6 bases). The TCR sequence derives from a girl aged 2 to 9 with cystic fibrosis. Material: blood. This CDR3 is CASSQDFWTETDTQYF. The DNA of the CDR3 is TGCGCCAGCAGCCAAGATTTTTGGACAGAGACAGATACGCAGTATTTT.